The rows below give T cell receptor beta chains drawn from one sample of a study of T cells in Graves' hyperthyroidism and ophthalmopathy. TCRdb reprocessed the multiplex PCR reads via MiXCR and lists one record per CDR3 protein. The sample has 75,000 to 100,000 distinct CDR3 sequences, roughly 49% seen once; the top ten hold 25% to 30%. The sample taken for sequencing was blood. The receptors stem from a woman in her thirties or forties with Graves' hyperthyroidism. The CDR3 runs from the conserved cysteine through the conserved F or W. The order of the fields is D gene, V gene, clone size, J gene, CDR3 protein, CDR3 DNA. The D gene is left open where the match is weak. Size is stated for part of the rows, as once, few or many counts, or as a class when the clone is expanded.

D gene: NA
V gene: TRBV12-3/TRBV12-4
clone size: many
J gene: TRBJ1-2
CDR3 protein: CASRPTGFNYGYTF
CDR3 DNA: TGTGCCAGCAGGCCAACAGGGTTTAACTATGGCTACACCTTC

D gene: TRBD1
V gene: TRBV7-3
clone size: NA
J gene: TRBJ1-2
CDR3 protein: CASSPEGANYGYTF
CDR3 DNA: TGTGCCAGCAGCCCCGAGGGGGCCAACTATGGCTACACCTTC

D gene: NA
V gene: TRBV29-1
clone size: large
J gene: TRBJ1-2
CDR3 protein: CSAGEVGYGYTF
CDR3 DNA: TGCAGCGCTGGGGAGGTGGGCTATGGCTACACCTTC

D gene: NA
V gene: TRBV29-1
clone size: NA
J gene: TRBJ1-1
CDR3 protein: CGVEGRRVTEAFF
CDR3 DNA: TGCGGCGTGGAGGGAAGACGGGTCACTGAAGCTTTCTTT

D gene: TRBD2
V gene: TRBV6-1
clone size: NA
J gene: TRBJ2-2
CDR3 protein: CARLFRSSGRRNTGELSF
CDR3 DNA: TGTGCCAGACTGTTTCGGTCTAGCGGGCGCCGGAACACCGGGGAGCTGTCTTTT

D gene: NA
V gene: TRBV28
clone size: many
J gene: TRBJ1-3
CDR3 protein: CASSLPGTTLGNTIYF
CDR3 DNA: TGTGCCAGCAGTTTACCGGGGACTACCCTAGGGAACACCATATATTTT

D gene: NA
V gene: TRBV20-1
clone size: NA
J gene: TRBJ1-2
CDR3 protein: CSAEAGSNYGYTF
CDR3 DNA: TGCAGTGCTGAAGCCGGCTCTAACTATGGCTACACCTTC

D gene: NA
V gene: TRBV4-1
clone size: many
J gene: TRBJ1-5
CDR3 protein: CASSPWIGISNQPQHF
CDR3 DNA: TGCGCCAGCAGCCCATGGATCGGGATCAGCAATCAGCCCCAGCATTTT

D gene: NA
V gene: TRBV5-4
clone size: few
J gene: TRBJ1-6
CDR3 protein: CASSLGRDDSPLHF
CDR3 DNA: TGTGCCAGCAGCTTGGGGAGGGACGATTCACCCCTCCACTTT

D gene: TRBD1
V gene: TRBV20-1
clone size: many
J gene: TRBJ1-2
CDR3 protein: CSARDPAAGGSGYTF
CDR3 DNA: TGCAGTGCTAGAGACCCCGCCGCAGGGGGCAGTGGCTACACCTTC

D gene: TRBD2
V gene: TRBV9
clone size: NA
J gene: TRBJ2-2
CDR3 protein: CASSARREDFTGELFF
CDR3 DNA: TGTGCCAGCAGCGCCCGGCGGGAGGATTTCACCGGGGAGCTGTTTTTT

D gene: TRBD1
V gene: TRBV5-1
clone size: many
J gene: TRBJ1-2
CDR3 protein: CASSRGQATQGLGYTF
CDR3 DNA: TGCGCCAGCAGCCGCGGACAGGCCACACAGGGCCTGGGCTACACCTTC

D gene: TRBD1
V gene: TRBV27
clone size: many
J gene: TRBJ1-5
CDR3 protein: CASSIRGGVQPQHF
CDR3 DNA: TGTGCCAGCAGTATTCGAGGGGGCGTTCAGCCCCAGCATTTT

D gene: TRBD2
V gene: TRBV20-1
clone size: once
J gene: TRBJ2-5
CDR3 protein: CSASPQRGGRGETQYF
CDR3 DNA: TGCAGTGCTAGCCCCCAGAGGGGCGGGAGGGGTGAGACCCAGTACTTC

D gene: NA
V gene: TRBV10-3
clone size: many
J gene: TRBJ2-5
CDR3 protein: CAISEDETQYF
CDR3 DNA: TGTGCCATCAGTGAGGATGAGACCCAGTACTTC

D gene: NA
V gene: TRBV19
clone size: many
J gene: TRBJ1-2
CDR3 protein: CASNPGDDYGYTF
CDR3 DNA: TGTGCCAGTAACCCCGGGGATGACTATGGCTACACCTTC

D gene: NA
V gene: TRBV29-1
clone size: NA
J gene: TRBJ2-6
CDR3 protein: CSVRPTGVNVLTF
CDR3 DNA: TGCAGCGTACGGCCAACGGGGGTCAACGTCCTGACTTTC

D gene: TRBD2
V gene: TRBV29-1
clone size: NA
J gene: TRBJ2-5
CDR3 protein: CSVVLTSGRPQETQYF
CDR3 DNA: TGCAGCGTTGTCCTTACTAGCGGGCGACCTCAAGAGACCCAGTACTTC

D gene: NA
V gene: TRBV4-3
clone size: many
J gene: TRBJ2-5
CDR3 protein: CASSQEHPQETQYF
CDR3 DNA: TGCGCCAGCAGCCAAGAACATCCACAAGAGACCCAGTACTTC

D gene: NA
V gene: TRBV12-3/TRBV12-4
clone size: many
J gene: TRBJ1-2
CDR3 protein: CASSLGGRKPNYGYTF
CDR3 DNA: TGTGCCAGCAGTTTAGGAGGGAGAAAGCCTAACTATGGCTACACCTTC

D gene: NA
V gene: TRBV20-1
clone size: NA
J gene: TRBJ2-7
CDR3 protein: CSAYRDTYEQYF
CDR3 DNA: TGCAGTGCATACCGGGACACCTACGAGCAGTACTTC

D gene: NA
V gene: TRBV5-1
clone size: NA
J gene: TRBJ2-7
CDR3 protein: CASSARDPYEQYF
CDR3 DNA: TGCGCCAGCAGCGCCCGGGACCCCTACGAGCAGTACTTC

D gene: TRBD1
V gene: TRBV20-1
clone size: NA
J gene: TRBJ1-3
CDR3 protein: CSAARQQGGGNTIYF
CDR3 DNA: TGCAGTGCTGCAAGACAACAGGGGGGTGGAAACACCATATATTTT

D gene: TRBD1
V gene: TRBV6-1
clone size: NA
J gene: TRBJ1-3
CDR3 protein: CASSELLGTAGNTIYF
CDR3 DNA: TGTGCCAGCAGTGAACTCCTAGGGACAGCTGGAAACACCATATATTTT

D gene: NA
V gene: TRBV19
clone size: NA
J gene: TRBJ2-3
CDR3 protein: CASSMDPSTDTQYF
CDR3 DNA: TGTGCCAGTAGTATGGACCCCAGCACAGATACGCAGTATTTT

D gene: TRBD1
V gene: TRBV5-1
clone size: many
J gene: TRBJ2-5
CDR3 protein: CASSWDRSQETQYF
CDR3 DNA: TGCGCCAGCAGCTGGGACAGAAGTCAAGAGACCCAGTACTTC

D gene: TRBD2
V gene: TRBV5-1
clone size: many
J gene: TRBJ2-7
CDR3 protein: CASSITSGSSYEQYF
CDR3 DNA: TGCGCCAGCAGCATTACTAGCGGGAGCTCCTACGAGCAGTACTTC

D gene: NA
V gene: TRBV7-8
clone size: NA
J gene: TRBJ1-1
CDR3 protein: CASSPPGGRNTETFF
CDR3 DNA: TGTGCCAGCAGCCCGCCTGGGGGGAGGAACACTGAAACTTTCTTT

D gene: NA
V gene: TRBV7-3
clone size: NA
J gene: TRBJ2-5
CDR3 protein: CASSRSGPQGQEAQYF
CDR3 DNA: TGTGCCAGCAGCCGGAGCGGGCCTCAGGGTCAAGAGGCCCAGTACTTC

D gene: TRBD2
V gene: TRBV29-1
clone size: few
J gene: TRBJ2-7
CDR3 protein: CSFAGGVAYEQYF
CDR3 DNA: TGCAGCTTCGCGGGAGGGGTTGCCTACGAGCAGTACTTC

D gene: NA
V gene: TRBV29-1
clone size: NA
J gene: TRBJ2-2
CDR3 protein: CSVRPGGTGELFF
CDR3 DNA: TGCAGCGTCCGGCCCGGGGGCACCGGGGAGCTGTTTTTT

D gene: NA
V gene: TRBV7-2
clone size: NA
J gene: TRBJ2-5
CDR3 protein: CANSLARQGTQYF
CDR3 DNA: TGTGCCAACAGCTTAGCACGGCAAGGGACCCAGTACTTC

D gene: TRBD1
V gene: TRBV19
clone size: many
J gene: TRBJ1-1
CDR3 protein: CASSSPQGRNTEAFF
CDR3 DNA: TGTGCCAGTAGTTCACCACAGGGGCGGAACACTGAAGCTTTCTTT

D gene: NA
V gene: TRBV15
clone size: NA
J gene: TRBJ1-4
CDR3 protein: CATSRDTLGQLMKNCFF
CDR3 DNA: NA

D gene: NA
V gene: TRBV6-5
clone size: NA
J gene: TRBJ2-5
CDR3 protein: CASKGQGLETQYF
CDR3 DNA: TGTGCCAGCAAAGGGCAGGGGCTAGAGACCCAGTACTTC

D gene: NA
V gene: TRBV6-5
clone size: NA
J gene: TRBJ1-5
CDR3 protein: CASSTRPDEHF
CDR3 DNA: TGTGCCAGCAGTACTCGACCGGACGAGCATTTT

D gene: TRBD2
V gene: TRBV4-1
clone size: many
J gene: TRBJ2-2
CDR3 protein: CASSQAQRTSGISNTGELFF
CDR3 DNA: TGCGCCAGCAGCCAAGCCCAACGGACTAGCGGGATCTCGAACACCGGGGAGCTGTTTTTT

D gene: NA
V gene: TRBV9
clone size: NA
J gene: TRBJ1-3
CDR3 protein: CASSVDGGGSGTTIYF
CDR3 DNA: TGTGCCAGCAGCGTAGATGGAGGGGGATCCGGAACCACCATATATTTT

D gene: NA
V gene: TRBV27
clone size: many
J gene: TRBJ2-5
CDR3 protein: CASSFPPTAHQETQYF
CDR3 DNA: TGTGCCAGCAGTTTCCCCCCGACAGCCCACCAAGAGACCCAGTACTTC

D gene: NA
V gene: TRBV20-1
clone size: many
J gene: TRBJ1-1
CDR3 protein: CSARVRGETTEAFF
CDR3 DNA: TGCAGTGCTAGAGTAAGGGGAGAAACGACTGAAGCTTTCTTT

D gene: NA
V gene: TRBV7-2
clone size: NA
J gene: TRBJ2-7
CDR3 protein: CATTSLGEQYF
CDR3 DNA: TGTGCCACCACTAGTCTGGGCGAGCAGTACTTC